One sample yielded the 17 T cell receptor beta chains listed below, sequenced in a study of blood T cell repertoires in COVID-19. Profiling relied on immunoSEQ multiplex PCR, and the TCRdb table lists in-frame clones only, not all of them. The table shows around 170,000 clones, with roughly 86% occurring only once. The sequenced material came from PBMCs or T cells enriched from blood (not recorded which). These receptors were taken from a woman aged 25 to 39 who had recovered from COVID-19.

This clone occurred once. The chain has TRBV5-4 and TRBJ2-1; D is possibly TRBD2 (7 bases). The CDR3 is 16 amino acids. Trimming removed 4 bases from V and 0 bases from J, with 14 bases in between. Germline V CDR1 and CDR2: SGHNT, YYREEE (reference sequence). CDR3 DNA sequence: TGTGCCAGCAGCGGGGGGCGGGGGAGCTCCTACAATGAGCAGTTCTTC. Translating it yields CASSGGRGSSYNEQFF.

The rearrangement links TRBV7-6 to TRBJ2-1; TRBD2 matches 14 bases. The CDR3 has 15 residues. Trimming cost V 5 bases and J 8 bases; bases outside gene matches: 5. Germline V gene lookup returns CDR1 SGHVS and CDR2 FNYEAQ. The CDR3 reads CASSPGTSGRDEQFF. The CDR3 nucleotides read TGTGCCAGCAGCCCCGGGACTAGCGGGAGAGATGAGCAGTTCTTC.

The chain is built from TRBV6-5 and TRBJ2-3; the D gene is possibly TRBD2 (5 bases). The ends were cut back, 6 bases at V and 2 bases at J, with 12 bases in the middle. The CDR3 extends over 14 amino acids. Germline assignment: CDR1 MNHEY and CDR2 SVGAGI. In nucleotides, the CDR3 is TGTGCCAGCAGATTGGACTCCGCCACAGATACGCAGTATTTT. As protein: CASRLDSATDTQYF.

This chain joins TRBV12-3 or TRBV12-4 and TRBJ2-7, with a weak D call TRBD1 (6 bases). This CDR3 region has 13 residues. V gave up 5 bases and J gave up 3 bases, with 11 bases separating them. The CDR3 loop is CASSTDSNYEQYF. Written as DNA, the CDR3 is TGTGCCAGCAGTACGGACAGTAACTACGAGCAGTACTTC.

J is TRBJ1-1 and V is TRBV20-1, with D unclear. The CDR3 runs to 11 residues. Germline V CDR1 and CDR2: DFQATT, SNEGSKA (reference sequence). V dropped 4 bases and J dropped 3 bases, with 6 bases sitting between them. The CDR3, as DNA: TGCAGTGCTAATCCCGACACTGAAGCTTTCTTT. This codes for CSANPDTEAFF.

CDR3 amino acids: CASSFMEGAGSEQFF. The CDR3 region has the DNA TGTGCCAGCAGCTTTATGGAGGGGGCTGGGAGTGAGCAGTTCTTC. The chain couples TRBV7-9 to TRBJ2-1; perhaps TRBD1 as D (7 bases). Trimming left V 3 bases short and J 9 bases short, with 18 bases between. This CDR3 comprises 15 residues. CDR1 and CDR2 (germline): SEHNR, FQNEAQ (reference sequence).

This sequence joins TRBV20-1 and TRBJ2-3, with 8 bases aligning to TRBD2. The CDR3 extends over 15 amino acids. V lost 3 bases, J lost 2 bases, and 7 bases stayed unmatched. Germline V lookup: CDR1 DFQATT, CDR2 SNEGSKA (reference sequence). The CDR3 loop reads CSASGLAGDTDTQYF. The CDR3 DNA reads as TGCAGTGCTAGTGGCCTAGCGGGTGACACAGATACGCAGTATTTT.

Turning to this clone: The junction and the germline gene differ at one end; a read error may be behind it. This chain connects TRBV28 to TRBJ2-3, with 12 nucleotides matching TRBD2. CDR3 length: 11 residues. The germline V gene has CDR1 MDHEN and CDR2 SYDVKM. In nucleotides, the CDR3 is TGCCTAGCGGGGGGGACAGATACGCAGTATTTT. Residues: CLAGGTDTQYF.

V and J are TRBV3-1 (or the pseudogene TRBV3-2) and TRBJ2-1; D possibly corresponds to TRBD2 (6 bases). V lost 6 bases to trimming and J lost 6 bases, with 12 bases between them. The germline V gene encodes CDR1 LGHDT and CDR2 YNNKEL (reference sequence). The CDR3 covers 13 residues. Here the CDR3 DNA reads TGTGCCAGCAGTAACCAGCGGGTCAATGAGCAGTTCTTC. Its translation: CASSNQRVNEQFF.

The V gene is TRBV10-3, the J gene TRBJ2-2; 8 nucleotides match TRBD2. The length of the CDR3 is 14 residues. V was clipped by 8 bases and J by 4 bases; unmatched bases: 6. The germline gives CDR1 ENHRY, CDR2 SYGVKD. CDR3 coding DNA: TGTGCCATCCGGGAGGGGGAGTCCACCGGGGAGCTGTTTTTT. Amino acids: CAIREGESTGELFF.

The chain joins TRBV7-8 to TRBJ1-2; D not resolved. The CDR3 is 16 residues long. Germline V gene sequence: CDR1 SGHVS, CDR2 FQNEAQ. V lost 2 bases to trimming and J lost 5 bases, with 18 bases between them. CDR3 in amino acids: CASSLLVSGFGYGYTF. CDR3 DNA sequence: TGTGCCAGCAGCTTATTGGTTTCGGGGTTCGGGTATGGCTACACCTTC.

This rearrangement joins TRBV10-1 to TRBJ2-7, with TRBD1 matching over 7 bases. Germline V gene data show CDR1 as WNHNN and CDR2 as SYGVQD (reference sequence). The ends lost 8 bases at V and 6 bases at J; junction bases unmatched: 4. The CDR3 has 11 residues. The CDR3 nucleotides are TGCGCCAGCCCACAGGGGCCCGAGCAGTACTTC. It is translated as CASPQGPEQYF.

The chain joins TRBV6-5 to TRBJ1-1, with D hard to call. Trimming removed 2 bases at V and 11 bases at J, with 15 bases between. Germline V gene sequence: CDR1 MNHEY, CDR2 SVGAGI. This CDR3 has 13 residues. The CDR3 sequence: CASSYLNSGSAFF. In DNA form, the CDR3 reads TGTGCCAGCAGTTACCTTAACTCGGGTAGTGCTTTCTTT.

V and J are TRBV28 and TRBJ1-5; weak D call: TRBD1 (5 bases). V was cut by 3 bases and J by 0 bases, with 12 bases left in between. Germline CDR1 is MDHEN and CDR2 is SYDVKM. CDR3 length: 16 amino acids. CDR3 DNA sequence: TGTGCCAGCAGTTTTCACAGGCCTGATAGCAATCAGCCCCAGCATTTT. Amino acids: CASSFHRPDSNQPQHF.

V gene TRBV27 combines with J gene TRBJ1-6; 7 nucleotides match TRBD1. This CDR3 region has 14 residues. The ends lost 4 bases at V and 7 bases at J; junction bases unmatched: 4. Germline CDR1 MNHEY, CDR2 SMNVEV (reference sequence). The CDR3 loop reads CASSSGTENSPLHF. CDR3 sequence (DNA): TGTGCCAGCAGTTCCGGGACAGAAAATTCACCCCTCCACTTT.

J is TRBJ1-5 and V is TRBV19; perhaps TRBD1 as D (6 bases). The V gene's germline CDR1 is LNHDA and CDR2 SQIVND (reference sequence). The CDR3 runs to 14 residues. V dropped 3 bases and J dropped 2 bases, with 8 bases sitting between them. DNA for the CDR3: TGTGCCAGTAGTATCAGACAGGGCAATCAGCCCCAGCATTTT. This codes for CASSIRQGNQPQHF.

This chain uses TRBV3-1 (or the pseudogene TRBV3-2) with TRBJ1-2; the match to TRBD1 covers 10 bases. Germline CDR1 is LGHDT and CDR2 is YNNKEL (reference sequence). J gave up 3 bases and V 3 bases, and 7 bases lay outside the gene matches. This CDR3 has 16 residues. The CDR3 DNA sequence: TGTGCCAGCAGCCATATAACGGGACAGGGGCACTATGGCTACACCTTC. Translated, it gives CASSHITGQGHYGYTF.